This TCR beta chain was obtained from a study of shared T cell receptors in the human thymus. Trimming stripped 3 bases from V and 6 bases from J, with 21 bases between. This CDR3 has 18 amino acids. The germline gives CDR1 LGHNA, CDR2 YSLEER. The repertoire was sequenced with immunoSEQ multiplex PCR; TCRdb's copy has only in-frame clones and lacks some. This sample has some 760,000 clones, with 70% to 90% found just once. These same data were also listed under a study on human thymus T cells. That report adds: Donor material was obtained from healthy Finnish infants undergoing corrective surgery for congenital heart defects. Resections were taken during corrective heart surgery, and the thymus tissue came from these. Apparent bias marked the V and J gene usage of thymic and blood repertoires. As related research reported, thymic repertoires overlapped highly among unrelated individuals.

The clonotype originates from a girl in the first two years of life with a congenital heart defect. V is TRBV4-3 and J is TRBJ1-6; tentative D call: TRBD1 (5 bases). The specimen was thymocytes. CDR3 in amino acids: CASSHWIRGPLGNSPLHF. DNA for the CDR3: TGCGCCAGCAGCCACTGGATAAGGGGCCCCTTGGGTAATTCACCCCTCCACTTT.